This T cell receptor beta chain was recovered during a study of T-cell memory formation after mild COVID-19. Comments on this clonotype: Antigen: not known.

cDNA libraries for TCR alpha and TCR beta, carrying sample barcodes and UMIs, came from 5'RACE with constant-segment primers. Each CDR3 protein gets one entry after TCRdb re-called the 5' RACE reads with MiXCR. The sample records about 170,000 distinct CDR3 sequences, 13% being singletons. Overall study results and limits: In second-wave clones peaking day 37, SARS-CoV-2 specificity remained unconfirmed. Certain responding clones were present in pre-infection memory, suggesting participation of cross-reactive memory. Of the contracting clones, CD4+ ones lay mainly in CM and EM, and CD8+ ones in EMRA.

The sequence was collected from a young man who had mild COVID-19 (a few samples of this study predate the infection). Cell type and time point are not known. The sequenced material came from PBMCs or a T cell subset sorted from them (not recorded which).

DNA of the CDR3: TGCGCCAGCAGCCCCGGACTAGCGGGGCGGGAGACCCAGTACTTC. Amino acids: CASSPGLAGRETQYF. The rearrangement links TRBV5-1 to TRBJ2-5, with 12 bases fitting TRBD2. The CDR3 is 15 residues long. Trimming at V came to 4 bases and at J to 5 bases, leaving 6 bases not matched to a gene. CDR1 and CDR2 from the germline V gene are SGHRS and YFSETQ.